Each of the 18 T cell receptor beta chains below was sequenced from the same sample in a study of T-cell memory formation after mild COVID-19. One entry per CDR3 protein, called by TCRdb with MiXCR from the 5' RACE reads. The sample lists approximately 400,000 distinct CDR3 sequences, roughly 18% occurring once. The sequencing sample was made of PBMCs or a T cell subset sorted from them (not recorded which). These receptors were collected from a man aged 18 to 35 who had mild COVID-19 (a few samples of this study predate the infection). Cell type and time point are not known.

This rearrangement joins TRBV10-3 to TRBJ2-3; no clear D. With 2 bases removed from V and 1 base from J, the gap between germline ends came to 10 bases. The CDR3 sequence is 15 residues long. Germline lookup yields CDR1 ENHRY and CDR2 SYGVKD. The CDR3 sequence is CAISEASYRTDTQYF. The DNA of the CDR3 is TGTGCCATCAGTGAGGCCAGCTACCGCACAGATACGCAGTATTTT.

This clonotype was seen only a few times. This chain connects TRBV27 to TRBJ2-7; 8 bases are shared with TRBD1. Trimming removed 2 bases from V and 1 base from J; junction bases left unmatched: 4. CDR1 and CDR2 (germline): MNHEY, SMNVEV (reference sequence). The CDR3 consists of 15 residues. CDR3 DNA sequence: TGTGCCAGCAGTTTAGGCAGGGGGCAGTCCTACGAGCAGTACGTC. This sequence encodes CASSLGRGQSYEQYV.

The chain employs TRBV6-4 and TRBJ2-1; 10 nucleotides agree with TRBD2. Germline assignment: CDR1 MRHNA and CDR2 SNTAGT. V lost 5 bases and J lost 2; bases outside the gene matches: 3. This CDR3 comprises 15 residues. The chain's CDR3 is CASSTSGKPYNEQFF. The CDR3 nucleotides are TGTGCCAGCAGTACTAGCGGGAAACCCTACAATGAGCAGTTCTTC.

V gene TRBV7-8 combines with J gene TRBJ1-5; 7 bases map to TRBD1. J gave up 6 bases and V 5 bases, and 4 bases lay outside the gene matches. This CDR3 spans 13 amino acids. Germline V gene data show CDR1 as SGHVS and CDR2 as FQNEAQ. The DNA of the CDR3 is TGTGCCAGCAGCATGGACAGGTTTCAGCCCCAGCATTTT. It translates to CASSMDRFQPQHF.

The genes are TRBV15 and TRBJ2-3, with 7 nucleotides matching TRBD1. The germline gives CDR1 LNHNV, CDR2 YYDKDF (reference sequence). V shed 3 bases and J 6 bases; nucleotides not matched to a gene: 3. This CDR3 is 13 amino acids long. CDR3 loop: CATSSDRADTQYF. The CDR3 coding sequence is TGTGCCACCAGCAGTGACAGGGCGGATACGCAGTATTTT.

The chain couples TRBV7-9 to TRBJ1-1, with TRBD1 as a possible D gene (5 bases). The CDR3 covers 13 residues. Germline lookup yields CDR1 SEHNR and CDR2 FQNEAQ (reference sequence). Trimming stripped 5 bases from V and 2 bases from J, with 9 bases between. The CDR3 DNA reads as TGTGCCAGCAGCGAAACAGGAAACACTGAAGCTTTCTTT. It codes for CASSETGNTEAFF.

This clonotype was seen more than once but under ten times. The rearrangement joins TRBV7-2 to TRBJ2-3; the match to TRBD2 covers 10 bases. V was pared by 6 bases and J by 2 bases, with 8 bases of the junction left unmatched. The CDR3 sequence is 16 residues long. Germline V CDR1 and CDR2: SGHTA, FQGNSA. CDR3 nucleotide sequence: TGTGCCAGCAGGTACAGACTAGCGGGCCTCACAGATACGCAGTATTTT. Its protein product is CASRYRLAGLTDTQYF.

This rearrangement joins TRBV6-5 to TRBJ1-1; D perhaps matches TRBD1 (5 bases). Deletions cut 5 bases from V and 11 bases from J, with 15 bases between. CDR1 MNHEY and CDR2 SVGAGI come from the germline V gene. The CDR3 totals 12 residues. The CDR3 nucleotides are TGTGCCAGCAGTGCGGGGGGAGGCATGGCTTTCTTT. Residues: CASSAGGGMAFF.

This rearrangement joins TRBV5-8 to TRBJ2-4; 7 positions agree with TRBD1. Germline V lookup: CDR1 SGHTS, CDR2 YDEGEE. CDR3 length equals 16 residues. Trimming took 4 bases from V and 6 from J; bases not matched to a gene: 13. In nucleotides, the CDR3 is TGTGCCAGCAGCCGCACATACGACAGGGAAAGAAACATTCAGTACTTC. Encoded protein: CASSRTYDRERNIQYF.

This clonotype showed up just a few times. The chain combines TRBV7-2 with TRBJ2-5; 7 bases align to TRBD1. Germline V gene lookup returns CDR1 SGHTA and CDR2 FQGNSA. The ends lost 2 bases at V and 6 bases at J; junction bases unmatched: 6. CDR3 length equals 14 residues. CDR3 residues: CASSLLQGRQTQYF. CDR3 nucleotide sequence: TGTGCCAGCAGCTTACTACAGGGGCGGCAGACCCAGTACTTC.

This clonotype was counted between two and nine times. The chain is built from TRBV10-3 and TRBJ1-4; TRBD1 matches 7 bases. The CDR3 is 12 residues long. CDR1 is ENHRY and CDR2 is SYGVKD in the germline V gene. The V segment lost 10 bases and the J segment 2 bases; nucleotides outside the gene matches: 1. CDR3 amino acids: CATQGTNEKLFF. CDR3 DNA sequence: TGTGCCACACAGGGGACTAATGAAAAACTGTTTTTT.

This clonotype was observed a few times. V and J are TRBV5-5 and TRBJ2-2; 10 nucleotides align to TRBD2. Looked up from germline, CDR1 is SGHKS and CDR2 is YYEKEE (reference sequence). The CDR3 consists of 16 residues. The trim removed 1 base at V and 8 bases at J, leaving 8 bases unmatched. This chain's CDR3 is CASSLRLAGANGELFF. CDR3 nucleotide sequence: TGTGCCAGCAGCTTGAGGCTAGCGGGGGCTAATGGGGAGCTGTTTTTT.

A few counts support this clonotype. V is TRBV3-1 and J is TRBJ1-5; D is perhaps TRBD1 (6 bases). The germline CDR1 and CDR2 sequences are LGHDT and YNNKEL (reference sequence). The CDR3 totals 14 residues. V was cut by 6 bases and J by 4 bases, with 13 bases left in between. The chain's CDR3 is CASSGSQGNQPQHF. The CDR3 DNA reads TGTGCCAGCAGTGGAAGTCAGGGGAATCAGCCCCAGCATTTT. Based on the CDR3 plus reference TRBV3-1 and TRBJ1-5, the full variable domain is DTAVSQTPKYLVTQMGNDKSIKCEQNLGHDTMYWYKQDSKKFLKIMFSYNNKELIINETVPNRFSPKSPDKAHLNLHINSLELGDSAVYFCASSGSQGNQPQHFGDGTRLSIL.

This clonotype was detected a few times. The chain links TRBV5-6 to TRBJ2-1; tentatively, D is TRBD1 (6 bases). V was shortened by 1 base and J by 9 bases, with 11 bases between the two germline ends. The CDR3 is 13 residues long. Germline CDR1 reads SGHDT; CDR2 reads YYEEEE. The CDR3 is CASSLQGMSEQFF. The CDR3, as DNA: TGTGCCAGCAGCTTGCAGGGGATGAGTGAGCAGTTCTTC. Looking up the rest from reference TRBV5-6 and TRBJ2-1 gives the full variable domain: DAGVTQSPTHLIKTRGQQVTLRCSPKSGHDTVSWYQQALGQGPQFIFQYYEEEERQRGNFPDRFSGHQFPNYSSELNVNALLLGDSALYLCASSLQGMSEQFFGPGTRLTVL.

This clonotype was seen a few times. The gene calls are TRBV12-3 or TRBV12-4 and TRBJ1-2; 8 bases are a match to TRBD1. With V trimmed by 3 bases and J by 8 bases, 8 bases remained unmatched. The CDR3 consists of 14 residues. The CDR3: CASSFTQGAGGYTF. In DNA form, the CDR3 reads TGTGCCAGCAGTTTTACCCAGGGGGCTGGAGGCTACACCTTC.

This chain connects TRBV20-1 to TRBJ1-2, with a possible D match to TRBD1 (5 bases). V was clipped by 0 bases and J by 4 bases, with 6 bases between them. The CDR3 runs 12 residues. The germline V gene encodes CDR1 DFQATT and CDR2 SNEGSKA (reference sequence). CDR3 in amino acids: CSARDRVYGYTF. CDR3 sequence (DNA): TGCAGTGCTAGAGACAGGGTCTATGGCTACACCTTC.

The table lists this clonotype with a few counts. The chain uses TRBV4-3 and TRBJ1-3; D unresolved. Trimming removed 0 bases from V and 2 bases from J, with 8 bases in between. CDR1 is LGHNA, CDR2 YSLEER, per germline. The CDR3 extends over 15 amino acids. CDR3 in amino acids: CASSQESGTGNTIYF. The CDR3 region has the DNA TGCGCCAGCAGCCAAGAATCCGGGACTGGAAACACCATATATTTT.

Points on this clonotype: The CDR3 does not end in the conserved phenylalanine or tryptophan, so this is likely a read error. This rearrangement joins TRBV4-3 to TRBJ1-5; D ambiguous. The CDR3 contains 13 residues. Between the trimmed V and J ends, which lost 3 bases and 7 bases, there was a span of 10 bases. Germline values: CDR1 LGHNA, CDR2 YSLEER. In DNA form, the CDR3 reads TGCGCCAGCAGCCAGGCACTTAGACAGCCCCAGCATCTT. Protein product: CASSQALRQPQHL.